Shown below are 7 T cell receptor beta chains from a single sample sequenced in a study of cytomegalovirus exposure and HLA in healthy donors. Libraries were prepared by immunoSEQ multiplex PCR; TCRdb keeps only in-frame clonotypes and omits some of them. Here the sample spans about 120,000 clones, around 87% being singletons. The sample was PBMCs. These receptors all come from a woman younger than 35 in good health and CMV-seropositive.

In DNA form, the CDR3 reads TGCAGTGCTAGAGCAGAAGGCTACACCTTC. This gives the protein CSARAEGYTF. This chain connects TRBV20-1 to TRBJ1-2; no reliable D call. Germline V CDR1 and CDR2: DFQATT, SNEGSKA (reference sequence). The CDR3 loop spans 10 amino acids. V was cut by 1 base and J by 8 bases, with 5 bases left in between.

Only a few counts were recorded for this clone. V is TRBV29-1 and J is TRBJ2-1; D perhaps matches TRBD2 (5 bases). Trimming removed 3 bases at V and 7 bases at J, with 10 bases between. The CDR3 extends over 12 amino acids. Looked up from germline, CDR1 is SQVTM and CDR2 is ANQGSEA. The CDR3 protein is CSVELRVNEQFF. In DNA, the CDR3 is TGCAGCGTTGAGCTGAGGGTGAATGAGCAGTTCTTC.

This sequence joins TRBV18 and TRBJ1-5; 8 bases fit TRBD1. Germline lookup yields CDR1 KGHSH and CDR2 LQKENI. Unmatched junction bases numbered 7, after V lost 3 bases and J lost 0 bases. The CDR3 runs to 17 residues. CDR3 sequence: CASSPGQGEYSNQPQHF. CDR3 bases: TGTGCCAGCTCACCTGGACAGGGAGAATATAGCAATCAGCCCCAGCATTTT. Looking up the rest from reference TRBV18 and TRBJ1-5 gives the full variable domain: NAGVMQNPRHLVRRRGQEARLRCSPMKGHSHVYWYRQLPEEGLKFMVYLQKENIIDESGMPKERFSAEFPKEGPSILRIQQVVRGDSAAYFCASSPGQGEYSNQPQHFGDGTRLSIL.

This chain joins TRBV18 and TRBJ1-2; no firm D call. The V and J ends lost 6 bases and 5 bases respectively, with 16 bases between them. This CDR3 is built from 14 residues. Germline CDR1 KGHSH, CDR2 LQKENI. The CDR3 loop is CASSPGEVQYGYTF. Written as DNA, the CDR3 is TGTGCCAGCTCTCCCGGCGAGGTACAATATGGCTACACCTTC.

This chain links TRBV4-3 with TRBJ2-1; TRBD2 aligns across 13 bases. Germline V CDR1 and CDR2: LGHNA, YSLEER. V lost 2 bases to trimming and J lost 7 bases; unmatched junction nucleotides: 8. The CDR3 has 17 residues. The DNA for the CDR3 is TGCGCCAGCAGCCAACAATCACTAGCGGGAGGGAGGAATGAGCAGTTCTTC. This codes for CASSQQSLAGGRNEQFF.

The genes are TRBV27 and TRBJ1-1, with 7 bases fitting TRBD1. This CDR3 is 15 amino acids long. The V gene end was trimmed by 6 bases and the J gene end by 2 bases; junction bases not matched to a gene: 9. Germline CDR1 is MNHEY and CDR2 is SMNVEV (reference sequence). The CDR3 DNA follows: TGTGCCAGCAGGTCCGGGACAGTTCTCAACACTGAAGCTTTCTTT. Protein sequence: CASRSGTVLNTEAFF.

The genes are TRBV7-9 and TRBJ1-4; unclear D gene. From germline, CDR1 is SEHNR and CDR2 FQNEAQ (reference sequence). CDR3 size: 14 residues. Trimming stripped 5 bases from V and 6 bases from J, with 13 bases between. CDR3: CASSPAGLDEKLFF. CDR3 DNA sequence: TGTGCCAGCAGCCCGGCGGGCTTGGATGAAAAACTGTTTTTT.